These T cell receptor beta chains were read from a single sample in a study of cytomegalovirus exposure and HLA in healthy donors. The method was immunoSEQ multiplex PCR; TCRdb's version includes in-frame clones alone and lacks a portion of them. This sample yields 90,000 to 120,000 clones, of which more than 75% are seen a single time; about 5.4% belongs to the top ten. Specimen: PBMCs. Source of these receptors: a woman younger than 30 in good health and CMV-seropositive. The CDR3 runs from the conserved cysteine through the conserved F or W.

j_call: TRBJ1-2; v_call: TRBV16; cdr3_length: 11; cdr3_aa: CASSLGAAYTF
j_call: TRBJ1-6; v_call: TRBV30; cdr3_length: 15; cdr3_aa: CAWSTGQPHNSPLHF
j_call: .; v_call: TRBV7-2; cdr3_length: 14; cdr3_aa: CASSFWQGPYEQYF
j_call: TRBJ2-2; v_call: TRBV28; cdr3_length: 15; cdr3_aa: CASSSTGIRAGELFF
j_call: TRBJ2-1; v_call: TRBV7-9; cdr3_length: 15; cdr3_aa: CASPVASGGYNEQFF
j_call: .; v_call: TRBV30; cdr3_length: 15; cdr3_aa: CAWSVRLALSYEQYF
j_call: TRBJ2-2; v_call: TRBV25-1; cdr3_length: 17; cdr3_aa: CASSELGQGANTGELFF
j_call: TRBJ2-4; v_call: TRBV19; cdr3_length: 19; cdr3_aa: CASSIGRARAPLAKNIQYF
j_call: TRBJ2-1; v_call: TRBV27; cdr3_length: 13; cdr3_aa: CASSLGSRNEQFF
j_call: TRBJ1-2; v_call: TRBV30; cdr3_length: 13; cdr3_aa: CAWRWQGSYGYTF
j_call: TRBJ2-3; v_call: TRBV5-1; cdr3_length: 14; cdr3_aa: CASSLDTSTDTQYF
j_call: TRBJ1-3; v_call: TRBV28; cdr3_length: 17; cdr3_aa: CASSLGAGATSGNTIYF
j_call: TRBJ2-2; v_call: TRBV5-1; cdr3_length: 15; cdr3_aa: CASSDSGTNTGELFF
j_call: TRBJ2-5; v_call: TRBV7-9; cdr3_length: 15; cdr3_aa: CASSYYRVGEETQYF
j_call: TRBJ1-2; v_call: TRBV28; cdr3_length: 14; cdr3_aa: CASRQGTGNYGYTF
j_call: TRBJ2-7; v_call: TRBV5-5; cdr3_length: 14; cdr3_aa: CASSGRDGPYEQYF
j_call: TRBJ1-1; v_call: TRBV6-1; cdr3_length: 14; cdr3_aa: CASSEVGGGTEAFF
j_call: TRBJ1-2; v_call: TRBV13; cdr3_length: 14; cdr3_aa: CASSQTTGYHGYTF
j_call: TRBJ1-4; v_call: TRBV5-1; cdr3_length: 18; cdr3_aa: CASSGEGPPQSTNEKLFF
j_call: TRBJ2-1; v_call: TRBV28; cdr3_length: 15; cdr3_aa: CASTRPGREGDEQFF
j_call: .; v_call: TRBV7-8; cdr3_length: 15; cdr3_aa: CASSLHPSGSYEQYF
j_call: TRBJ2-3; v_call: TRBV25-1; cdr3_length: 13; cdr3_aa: CASASGPTDTQYF
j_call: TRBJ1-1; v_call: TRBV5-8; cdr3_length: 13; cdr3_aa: CASSLVAGAEAFF
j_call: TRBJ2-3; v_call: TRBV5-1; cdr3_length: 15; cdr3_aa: CASRTGVVSTDTQYF
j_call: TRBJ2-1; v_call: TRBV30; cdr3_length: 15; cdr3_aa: CAWITGTSVYNEQFF
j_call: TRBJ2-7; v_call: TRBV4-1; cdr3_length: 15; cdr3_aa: CASSQPTSGNYEQYF
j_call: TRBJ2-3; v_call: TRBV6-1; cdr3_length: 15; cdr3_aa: CASSELAVSTDTQYF
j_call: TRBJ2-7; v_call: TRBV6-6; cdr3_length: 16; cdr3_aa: CASSYSAGGRTYEQYF
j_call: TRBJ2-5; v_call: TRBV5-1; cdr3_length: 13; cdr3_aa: CASSLEGAREQYF
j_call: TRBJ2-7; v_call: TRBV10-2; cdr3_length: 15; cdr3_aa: CASSELAGGPYEQYF
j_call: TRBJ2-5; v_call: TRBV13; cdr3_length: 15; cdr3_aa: CASSLPGTSDAPQYF
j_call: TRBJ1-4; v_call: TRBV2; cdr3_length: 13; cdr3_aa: CASSVGINEKLFF
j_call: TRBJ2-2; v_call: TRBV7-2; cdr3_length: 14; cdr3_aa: CASRQLLNTGELFF
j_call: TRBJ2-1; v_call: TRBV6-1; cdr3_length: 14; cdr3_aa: CASSETPAYNEQFF
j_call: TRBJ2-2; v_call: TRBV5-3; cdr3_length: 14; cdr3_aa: CARSHSGFTGELFF
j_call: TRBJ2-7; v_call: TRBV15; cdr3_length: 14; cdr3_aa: CATSRRSGGYEQYF
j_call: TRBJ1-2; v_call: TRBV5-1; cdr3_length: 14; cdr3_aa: CASSLAGILYGYTF
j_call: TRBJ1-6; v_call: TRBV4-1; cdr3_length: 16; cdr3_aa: CASSFTNRGWDSPLHF
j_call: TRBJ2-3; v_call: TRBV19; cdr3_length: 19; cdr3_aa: CASSPPPTTGTSGKDTQYF
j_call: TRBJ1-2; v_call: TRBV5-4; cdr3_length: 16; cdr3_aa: CASSENPGTVTYGYTF
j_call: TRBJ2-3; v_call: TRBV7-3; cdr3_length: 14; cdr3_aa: CASSLGGSGDTQYF
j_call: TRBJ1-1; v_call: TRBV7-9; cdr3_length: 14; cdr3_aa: CATGDRNMNTEAFF
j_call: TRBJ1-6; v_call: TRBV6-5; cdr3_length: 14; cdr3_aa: CASSTNDRVSPLHF
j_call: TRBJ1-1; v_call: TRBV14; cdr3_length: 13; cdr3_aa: CASSLQGMTEAFF
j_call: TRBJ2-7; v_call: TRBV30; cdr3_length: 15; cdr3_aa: CAWRQGTASSYEQYF
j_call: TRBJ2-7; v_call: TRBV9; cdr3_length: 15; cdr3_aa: CASSVGSGVGYEQYF
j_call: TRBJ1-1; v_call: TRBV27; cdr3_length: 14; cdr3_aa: CASREQGTGTEAFF
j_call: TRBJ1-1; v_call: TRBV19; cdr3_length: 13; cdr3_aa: CASRPGLSTEAFF
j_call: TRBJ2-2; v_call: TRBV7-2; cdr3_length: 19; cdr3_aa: CASSLRWWTSGANTGELFF
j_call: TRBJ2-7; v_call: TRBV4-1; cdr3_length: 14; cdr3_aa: CASSPTSGAYEQYF